The next 6 T cell receptor beta chains were all read from a single sample in a study of cytomegalovirus exposure and HLA in healthy donors. TCRdb's copy holds only in-frame clones and misses some; the assay was immunoSEQ multiplex PCR. This table has under 250,000 clones, more than 75% appearing once. The sequencing input was PBMCs. These receptors all stem from a young man in good health and CMV-seropositive.

The chain carries TRBV7-2 and TRBJ1-5; D remains unclear. From germline, CDR1 is SGHTA and CDR2 FQGNSA. Deletions cut 4 bases from V and 5 bases from J, with 9 bases between. This CDR3 is built from 13 residues. The CDR3 coding sequence is TGTGCCAGCAGCTCCTGGGATTATCAGCCCCAGCATTTT. Residues: CASSSWDYQPQHF.

V and J are TRBV2 and TRBJ2-7, with unresolved D. Between the trimmed V and J ends, which lost 4 bases and 4 bases, there was a span of 11 bases. In germline, CDR1 is SNHLY, CDR2 FYNNEI. This CDR3 has 13 residues. The CDR3: CASSAISEYEQYF. The CDR3 nucleotides are TGTGCCAGCAGTGCCATTTCAGAGTACGAGCAGTACTTC.

V and J are TRBV4-2 and TRBJ1-2; 9 bases align to TRBD1. Germline V gives CDR1 LGHNA, CDR2 YNFKEQ. V lost 4 bases to trimming and J lost 6 bases; unmatched junction nucleotides: 15. The CDR3 consists of 17 residues. This CDR3 reads CASSPSGPDRGVHGYTF. The DNA of the CDR3 is TGTGCCAGCAGCCCGTCCGGGCCCGACAGGGGGGTTCATGGCTACACCTTC.

The chain has TRBV27 and TRBJ2-2, with D perhaps matching TRBD1 (6 bases). CDR3 length: 14 residues. Trimming removed 6 bases at V and 7 bases at J, with 15 bases between. Germline V gives CDR1 MNHEY, CDR2 SMNVEV (reference sequence). The CDR3 DNA follows: TGTGCCAGCAGCGGGACAAGATGGGACGGGGAGCTGTTTTTT. It encodes CASSGTRWDGELFF.

The chain employs TRBV9 and TRBJ2-4; D may be TRBD2 (6 bases). Germline V gene data show CDR1 as SGDLS and CDR2 as YYNGEE. V lost 4 bases to trimming and J lost 5 bases, with 10 bases between them. This CDR3 contains 13 residues. The CDR3 DNA sequence: TGTGCCAGCAGCAGGCCGGGGGAAAACATTCAGTACTTC. This sequence encodes CASSRPGENIQYF.

V and J are TRBV5-1 and TRBJ2-5; no clear D. CDR3 length: 13 amino acids. Germline lookup yields CDR1 SGHRS and CDR2 YFSETQ. V lost 2 bases and J 2 bases, leaving 7 bases between the germline ends. The DNA of the CDR3 is TGCGCCAGCAGCTTAGGTCGGCAAGAGACCCAGTACTTC. It specifies CASSLGRQETQYF.